Listed below are T cell receptor beta chains from one sample, sequenced in a study of blood T cell repertoires in COVID-19. Assay: immunoSEQ multiplex PCR; the TCRdb copy retains only in-frame clones and omits some. The sample shows about 240,000 clones, about 90% of them seen only once. Sample: peripheral blood. The source is a woman between 25 and 40 years old who had recovered from COVID-19. Each CDR3 is given with its conserved first and last residue. Fields, in order: J gene, V gene, CDR3 protein.

J: TRBJ2-7; V: TRBV2; CDR3: CASGQGREQYF
J: TRBJ1-1; V: TRBV29-1; CDR3: CSVEEQGRGTEAFF
J: TRBJ1-6; V: TRBV6-5; CDR3: CASRTQGASNSPLHF
J: TRBJ1-1; V: TRBV3-1/TRBV3-2; CDR3: CASSRRQGSTEAFF
J: TRBJ2-3; V: TRBV21-1; CDR3: CASSNADRATDTQYF
J: TRBJ1-4; V: TRBV10-2; CDR3: CASRGALRGNEKLFF
J: TRBJ1-1; V: TRBV7-2; CDR3: CASSLGQAIDAFF
J: TRBJ2-2; V: TRBV9; CDR3: CASSGTSGGAPTGELFF
J: TRBJ2-3; V: TRBV6-1; CDR3: CASSEYFRDTQYF
J: TRBJ1-4; V: TRBV15; CDR3: CATSRDAWIPGQGAFGPTNEKLFF
J: TRBJ2-7; V: TRBV27; CDR3: CASSPTGGTYEQYF
J: TRBJ2-7; V: TRBV7-2; CDR3: CASSLARWGLAGALYEQYF
J: TRBJ2-5; V: TRBV3-1/TRBV3-2; CDR3: CASSQGSSLWETQYF
J: TRBJ2-3; V: TRBV5-4; CDR3: CASSSAAGTDTQYF
J: TRBJ1-2; V: TRBV7-3; CDR3: CASSPGQDYGYTF
J: TRBJ2-1; V: TRBV7-6; CDR3: CASSPLSGGAANEQFF
J: TRBJ2-2; V: TRBV7-9; CDR3: CASTPLRGANTGELFF
J: TRBJ1-5; V: TRBV7-9; CDR3: CASSLGPGRGGNQPQHF
J: TRBJ1-1; V: TRBV13; CDR3: CASSSRTANTEAFF
J: TRBJ1-2; V: TRBV29-1; CDR3: CSAVVTGGYTF
J: TRBJ2-3; V: TRBV6-5; CDR3: CASIVGQRTDTQYF
J: TRBJ1-1; V: TRBV7-9; CDR3: CASSGQGGTEAFF
J: TRBJ2-3; V: TRBV10-1; CDR3: CASSVRLSTDTQYF
J: TRBJ1-5; V: TRBV11-1; CDR3: CASSLAPGGNQPQHF
J: TRBJ2-1; V: TRBV7-2; CDR3: CASSFDSGGPRNEQFF
J: TRBJ1-6; V: TRBV7-9; CDR3: CASSFSGDTASPLHF
J: TRBJ1-3; V: TRBV15; CDR3: CATSEERAGNTIYF
J: TRBJ1-1; V: TRBV5-1; CDR3: CASSEDRGNTEAFF
J: TRBJ2-1; V: TRBV19; CDR3: CASTTSGGYNEQFF
J: TRBJ2-5; V: TRBV10-1; CDR3: CASRGLYQETQYF
J: TRBJ2-2; V: TRBV24-1; CDR3: CATSAILTQGIGELFF
J: TRBJ1-4; V: TRBV7-9; CDR3: CASSSGGTGATNEKLFF
J: TRBJ2-7; V: TRBV10-2; CDR3: CASSEAGGGYEQYF
J: TRBJ1-2; V: TRBV5-1; CDR3: CASSLGGQSSNYGYTF
J: TRBJ2-2; V: TRBV9; CDR3: CASGPTANTGELFF
J: TRBJ2-5; V: TRBV11-1; CDR3: CASSSRDRGETQYF
J: TRBJ1-1; V: TRBV2; CDR3: CASSVLAGNTEAFF
J: TRBJ1-1; V: TRBV13; CDR3: CASSDDRVSNTEAFF
J: TRBJ1-2; V: TRBV6-5; CDR3: CASSYDRGASGYTF
J: TRBJ1-4; V: TRBV4-3; CDR3: CASSQDRTVFNEKLFF
J: TRBJ1-2; V: TRBV7-9; CDR3: CASSGQDVNYGSYTF